Following are 13 T cell receptor beta chains from one sample sequenced in a study of monozygotic twins with inflammatory bowel disease. TCRdb re-called the 5' RACE reads; every CDR3 protein appears as one record, without DNA. Its listing shows some 440,000 distinct CDR3 sequences. The sequencing sample was made of blood. These receptors were collected from a human donor with ulcerative colitis or Crohn's disease, or a healthy co-twin of an affected twin (not recorded which).

The chain carries TRBV5-1 and TRBJ2-5; absent DNA, TCRdb's TRBD2 call cannot be checked. Germline CDR1 and CDR2: SGHRS and YFSETQ. The CDR3 has 16 amino acids. CDR3 in amino acids: CASSPTSGGSLETQYF.

The V call is TRBV5-1, the J call TRBJ2-2; TCRdb proposes TRBD1, but this gene call is untestable without DNA. CDR3 length: 14 residues. Germline V gene lookup returns CDR1 SGHRS and CDR2 YFSETQ. CDR3 residues: CASSLVAGTGELFF.

The chain uses TRBV7-2 and TRBJ2-3; TCRdb gives TRBD1 as the D gene, but with no DNA this cannot be confirmed. There are 14 residues in the CDR3. CDR1 is SGHTA, CDR2 FQGNSA, per germline. CDR3: CASSFQGSVDTQYF.

This chain joins TRBV4-3 and TRBJ1-1. Looked up from germline, CDR1 is LGHNA and CDR2 is YSLEER. This CDR3 is 16 amino acids long. The CDR3 is CASSQEYWGLYTEAFF.

The chain has TRBV19 and TRBJ1-5; TCRdb selects TRBD1, and the lack of DNA leaves this call unchecked. CDR1 is LNHDA, CDR2 SQIVND, per germline (reference sequence). The CDR3 spans 14 residues. CDR3: CASSISGDGQPQHF.

This chain joins TRBV20-1 and TRBJ1-2. This CDR3 region has 12 residues. Germline V gene sequence: CDR1 DFQATT, CDR2 SNEGSKA (reference sequence). The chain's CDR3 is CSASDGDKIYTF.

This rearrangement joins TRBV7-2 to TRBJ2-5; with no DNA, the TCRdb D assignment of TRBD1 cannot be verified. CDR3 length: 14 amino acids. Germline-derived CDR1 and CDR2 are SGHTA and FQGNSA. CDR3 amino acids: CASSLVRGRETQYF.

The rearrangement joins TRBV7-2 to TRBJ1-2; TCRdb picks TRBD1, but there is no DNA to check that call. The CDR3 totals 16 residues. Germline-derived CDR1 and CDR2 are SGHTA and FQGNSA. CDR3 loop: CASSHSGTGRFYGYTF.

The chain uses TRBV5-1 and TRBJ2-3; there is no DNA to check the TCRdb D call of TRBD1. Germline CDR1 is SGHRS and CDR2 is YFSETQ. This CDR3 is 15 amino acids long. This chain's CDR3 is CASSSYLQQGRTQYF. Supplemented by reference TRBV5-1 and TRBJ2-3, the full variable domain reads KAGVTQTPRYLIKTRGQQVTLSCSPISGHRSVSWYQQTPGQGLQFLFEYFSETQRNKGNFPGRFSGRQFSNSRSEMNVSTLELGDSALYLCASSSYLQQGRTQYFGPGTRLTVL.

The chain links TRBV19 to TRBJ1-5. Germline assignment: CDR1 LNHDA and CDR2 SQIVND (reference sequence). This CDR3 has 13 amino acids. CDR3 sequence: CASSIGPNQPQHF.

CDR3 amino acids: CASSLAGTGKGEQYF. V is TRBV5-1 and J is TRBJ2-7; TCRdb returns TRBD1, unconfirmable since there is no DNA. This CDR3 region has 15 residues. Germline V gives CDR1 SGHRS, CDR2 YFSETQ.

The chain couples TRBV19 to TRBJ2-3; the D gene TCRdb calls, TRBD1, cannot be checked with no DNA. Germline V CDR1 and CDR2: LNHDA, SQIVND (reference sequence). The CDR3 contains 14 residues. CDR3: CATTTGSPSNTQYF.

V gene TRBV7-9 combines with J gene TRBJ1-5. This CDR3 is 15 amino acids long. CDR1 is SEHNR and CDR2 is FQNEAQ in the germline V gene (reference sequence). The CDR3 region is CASSPGSVLNQPQHF.